Sequencing of this TCR beta chain was carried out in a study of blood T cell repertoires in COVID-19. Clones were sequenced by immunoSEQ multiplex PCR, and TCRdb holds only the in-frame ones, with some missing. The data hold around 200,000 clones, with around nine tenths observed a single time. This TCR derives from a man between 40 and 49 years old with active or convalescent COVID-19. Sequencing was done on a sample of peripheral blood.

CDR3 protein: CASSLNGANSPLHF. CDR3 coding DNA: TGCGCCAGCAGCCTCAACGGTGCGAATTCACCCCTCCACTTT. This chain joins TRBV4-3 and TRBJ1-6; D ambiguous. The germline V gene has CDR1 LGHNA and CDR2 YSLEER. The CDR3 is 14 residues long. V gave up 4 bases and J gave up 7 bases, with 11 bases separating them.